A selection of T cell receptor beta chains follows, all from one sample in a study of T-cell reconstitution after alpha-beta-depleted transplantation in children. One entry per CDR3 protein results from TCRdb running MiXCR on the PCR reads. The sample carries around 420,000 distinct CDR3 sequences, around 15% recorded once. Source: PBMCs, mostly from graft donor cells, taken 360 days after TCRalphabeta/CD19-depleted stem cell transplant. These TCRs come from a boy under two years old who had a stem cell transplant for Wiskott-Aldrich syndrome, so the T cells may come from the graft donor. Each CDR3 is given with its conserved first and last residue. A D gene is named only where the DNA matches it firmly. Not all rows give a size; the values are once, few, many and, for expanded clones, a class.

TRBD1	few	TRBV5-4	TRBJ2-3	TGTGCCAGCAGCTTCCCTCTGTGGGGACAGGGTACAGATACGCAGTATTTT	CASSFPLWGQGTDTQYF
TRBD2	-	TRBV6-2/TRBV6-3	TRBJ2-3	TGTGCCAGCAGTTTGGGGCGGGAGTGGACAGATACGCAGTATTTT	CASSLGREWTDTQYF
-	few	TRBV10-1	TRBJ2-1	TGCGCCAGCAGTGAGACGGGAGCCCCCTACAATGAGCAGTTCTTC	CASSETGAPYNEQFF
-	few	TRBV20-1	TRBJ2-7	TGCAGTGCTGTACCGGGCTCCTACGAGCAGTACTTC	CSAVPGSYEQYF
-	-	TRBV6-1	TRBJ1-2	TGTGCCAGCAGTACATACGCTTCAGGGATTAGAGGCTACACCTTC	CASSTYASGIRGYTF
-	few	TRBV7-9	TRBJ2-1	TGTGCCAGCAGCTTGAGCGCTCCTAGCAACAATGAGCAGTTCTTC	CASSLSAPSNNEQFF
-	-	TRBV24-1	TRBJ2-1	TGTGCCACCAGTGATAAAAGGGCAGGGCTCTACAATGAGCAGTTCTTC	CATSDKRAGLYNEQFF
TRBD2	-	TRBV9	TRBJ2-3	TGTGCCAGCAGCGGACCCGGGACTAGCTTCACAGATACGCAGTATTTT	CASSGPGTSFTDTQYF
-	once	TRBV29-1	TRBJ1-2	TGCAGCGTTGGTGGGGGGGGGCCTAACTATGGCTACACCTTC	CSVGGGGPNYGYTF
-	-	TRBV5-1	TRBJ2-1	TGCGCCAGCAGAGAGGGGGGCCCGAGTTACAATGAGCAGTTCTTC	CASREGGPSYNEQFF
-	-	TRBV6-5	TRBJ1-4	TGTGCCAGCAGTTACGTGGGGGCTGGGAAGGAAAAACTGTTTTTT	CASSYVGAGKEKLFF
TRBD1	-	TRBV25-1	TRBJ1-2	TGTGCCAGCAGTAGGGACAGGGGGCCCAATGGCTACACCTTC	CASSRDRGPNGYTF
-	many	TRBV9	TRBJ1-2	TGTGCCAGCAATATTGGAACGGACAGCGGCTACACCTTC	CASNIGTDSGYTF
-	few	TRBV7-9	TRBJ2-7	TGTGCCAGCAGCTTAGCCGCAGGCCGGATCTACGAGCAGTACTTC	CASSLAAGRIYEQYF
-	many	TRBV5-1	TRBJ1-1	TGCGCCAGCAGCTCTTCTCCTCGGGGGGTGAGCACTGAAGCTTTCTTT	CASSSSPRGVSTEAFF
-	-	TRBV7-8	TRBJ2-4	TGTGCCAGCAGCCCCGCGTGGGGGTCAATAGCCAAAAACATTCAGTACTTC	CASSPAWGSIAKNIQYF
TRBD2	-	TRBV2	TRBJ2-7	TGTGCCAGCAGTGGGGGGGGATCCCTCCACGAGCAGTACTTC	CASSGGGSLHEQYF
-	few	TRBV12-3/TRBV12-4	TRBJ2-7	TGTGCCAGCAGTTTTGATGGCAGGGCGGAAGAGCAGTACTTC	CASSFDGRAEEQYF
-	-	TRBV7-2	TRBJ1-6	TGTGCCAGCAGCTTAGCGCCGTGGGGGCGTTCACCCCTCCACTTT	CASSLAPWGRSPLHF
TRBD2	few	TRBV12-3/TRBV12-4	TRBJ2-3	TGTGCCAGCAGTTTAGGGCTCGGGAGCGGGGCACACACAGATACGCAGTATTTT	CASSLGLGSGAHTDTQYF
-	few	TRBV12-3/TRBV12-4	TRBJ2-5	TGTGCCAGCAGTCCGGGACCCACCGGGGAGACCCAGTACTTC	CASSPGPTGETQYF
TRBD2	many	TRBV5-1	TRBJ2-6	TGCGCCAGCAGCTTGGGGGGACTAGCAGGGCTCTACGTCCTGACTTTC	CASSLGGLAGLYVLTF
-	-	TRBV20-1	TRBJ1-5	TGCAGTGCTAGCTTAGGAGGCGGGAGCAATCAGCCCCAGCATTTT	CSASLGGGSNQPQHF
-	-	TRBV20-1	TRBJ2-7	TGCAGTGCTAGAGAACCCGCCGCTTACGAGCAGTACTTC	CSAREPAAYEQYF
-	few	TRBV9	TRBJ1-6	TGTGCCAGCAGCGTAGGAGGGGCTTCACCCCTCCACTTT	CASSVGGASPLHF
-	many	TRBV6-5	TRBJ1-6	TGTGCCAGCAGTAACCCCGGCGGCCCGGCCCTCCACTTT	CASSNPGGPALHF
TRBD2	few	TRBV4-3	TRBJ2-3	TGCGCCAGCAGCCAAGAGGGGGGGAGGACGGATACGCAGTATTTT	CASSQEGGRTDTQYF
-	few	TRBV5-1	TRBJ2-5	TGCGCCAGCAGCTTTTTACGTGGGGAAGAGACCCAGTACTTC	CASSFLRGEETQYF
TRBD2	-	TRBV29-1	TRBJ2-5	TGCAGCGTTGACGCGGGAGCGGATCAAGAGACCCAGTACTTC	CSVDAGADQETQYF
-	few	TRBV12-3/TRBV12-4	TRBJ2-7	TGTGCCAGCACCTGGTGGGCAGGCGGGTACGAGCAGTACTTC	CASTWWAGGYEQYF